The 3 T cell receptor beta chains in this list originate from one sample, sequenced in a study of T-cell reconstitution after alpha-beta-depleted transplantation in children (dated by TCRdb to between 2015 and 2016). To prepare the library, PCR was applied. Sequenced on an Illumina HiSeq 2500. Molecular barcoding was employed in the preparation of TCR libraries, with unique molecular identifiers being used to normalize TCRbeta repertoire quantification. TCRdb applied fastp at Q25 and MiXCR to the public reads, then kept only in-frame beta chains. Rows with a matching CDR3 protein are joined into one entry that keeps the most common DNA and genes. The sample has some 350,000 distinct CDR3 sequences on record, around 15% of them singletons. Just over 40% of the sample is held by the ten biggest clonotypes. Taken with the paper, the label for treatment or condition translates to: allogeneic hematopoietic cell transplantation with graft depleted of TCRalphabeta T cells and CD19 B cells.

The sample was PBMCs, mostly from graft donor cells, taken 360 days after TCRalphabeta/CD19-depleted stem cell transplant. Source of these receptors: a male patient aged 2-15 years who had a stem cell transplant for acute lymphoblastic leukemia, so the T cells may come from the graft donor.

This clonotype showed up just once. The chain combines TRBV15 with TRBJ1-1; D not resolved. Per germline, CDR1 LNHNV and CDR2 YYDKDF (reference sequence). Trimming stripped 1 base from V and 3 bases from J, with 9 bases between. CDR3 size: 14 residues. CDR3 nucleotide sequence: TGTGCCACCAGCAGAGTCGGCTGGCACACTGAAGCTTTCTTT. It is translated as CATSRVGWHTEAFF.

This clonotype has at least ten counts. The chain's CDR3 is CSVEERRDNEQFF. CDR3 sequence (DNA): TGCAGCGTTGAAGAGAGGCGGGACAATGAGCAGTTCTTC. V gene TRBV29-1 combines with J gene TRBJ2-1, with a possible D match to TRBD2 (5 bases). V was pared by 0 bases and J by 5 bases, with 8 bases between. The CDR3 sequence is 13 residues long. In germline, CDR1 is SQVTM, CDR2 ANQGSEA.

There are a few counts of this clonotype. The chain links TRBV12-3 or TRBV12-4 to TRBJ2-1, with no clear D. V lost 4 bases and J 3 bases, leaving 10 bases between the germline ends. The CDR3 length is 14 residues. The DNA of the CDR3 is TGTGCCAGCAGTTCCAGAACCCTCTACAATGAGCAGTTCTTC. It is translated as CASSSRTLYNEQFF.